This TCR beta chain was sequenced in a study of cytomegalovirus exposure and HLA in healthy donors. Study results and caveats: Presence/absence analyses took donor sequencing depth as roughly uniform.

The CDR3 contains 15 residues. Trimming pared 5 bases from V and 1 base from J, leaving 14 bases between. Germline lookup yields CDR1 LNHDA and CDR2 SQIVND (reference sequence). The PCR employed 60 Vbeta primers together with 13 Jbeta primers. Here immunoSEQ multiplex PCR was the method, and the copy in TCRdb shows in-frame clones only, minus some. Of roughly 180,000 clones in the sample, approximately 88% are singletons; the top ten hold 1.2%. Regarding this clone: Its antigen is not known.

Sequenced: PBMCs. This chain connects TRBV19 to TRBJ1-1; maybe TRBD1 (5 bases). The receptor comes from a boy aged 2 to 10 in good health and CMV-seronegative. This chain's CDR3 is CASSSLREENTEAFF. The CDR3 DNA is TGTGCCAGTAGTTCCCTCAGGGAGGAGAACACTGAAGCTTTCTTT.